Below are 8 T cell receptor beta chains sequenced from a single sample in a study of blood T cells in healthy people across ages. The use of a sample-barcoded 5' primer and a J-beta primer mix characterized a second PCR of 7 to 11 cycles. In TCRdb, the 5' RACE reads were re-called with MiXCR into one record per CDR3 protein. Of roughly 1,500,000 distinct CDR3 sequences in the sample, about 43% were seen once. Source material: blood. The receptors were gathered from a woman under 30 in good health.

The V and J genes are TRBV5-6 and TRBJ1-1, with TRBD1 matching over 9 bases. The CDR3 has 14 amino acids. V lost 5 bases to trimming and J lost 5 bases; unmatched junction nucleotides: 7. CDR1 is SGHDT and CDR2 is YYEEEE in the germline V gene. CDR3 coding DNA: TGTGCCAGCAGAGATACAGGGGGCTTGACTGAAGCTTTCTTT. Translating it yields CASRDTGGLTEAFF.

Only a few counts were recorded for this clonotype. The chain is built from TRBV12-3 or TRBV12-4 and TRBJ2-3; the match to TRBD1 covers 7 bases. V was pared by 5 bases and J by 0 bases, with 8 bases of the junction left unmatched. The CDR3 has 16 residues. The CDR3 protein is CASSLGTVSSTDTQYF. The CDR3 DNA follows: TGTGCCAGCAGTCTCGGGACAGTCTCTAGCACAGATACGCAGTATTTT.

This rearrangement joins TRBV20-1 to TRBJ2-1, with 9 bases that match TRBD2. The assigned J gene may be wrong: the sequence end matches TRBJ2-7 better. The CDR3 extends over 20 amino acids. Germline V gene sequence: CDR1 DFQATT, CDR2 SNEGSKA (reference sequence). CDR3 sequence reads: CSAQTLGGRAVRNSYNEQYF. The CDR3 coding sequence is TGCAGTGCCCAGACCTTGGGCGGGAGGGCCGTCCGCAACTCCTACAATGAGCAGTACTTC.

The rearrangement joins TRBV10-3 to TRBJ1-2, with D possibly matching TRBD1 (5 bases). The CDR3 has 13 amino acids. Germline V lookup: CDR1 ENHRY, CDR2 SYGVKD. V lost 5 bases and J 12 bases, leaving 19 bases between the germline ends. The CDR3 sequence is CAISHVEGRGHTF. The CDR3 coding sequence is TGTGCCATCAGTCACGTGGAGGGACGAGGCCACACCTTC.

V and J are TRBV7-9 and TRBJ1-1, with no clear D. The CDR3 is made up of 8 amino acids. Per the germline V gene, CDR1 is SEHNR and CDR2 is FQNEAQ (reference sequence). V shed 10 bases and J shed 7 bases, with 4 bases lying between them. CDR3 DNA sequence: TGTGCCACCGGTGAAGCTTTCTTT. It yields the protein CATGEAFF.

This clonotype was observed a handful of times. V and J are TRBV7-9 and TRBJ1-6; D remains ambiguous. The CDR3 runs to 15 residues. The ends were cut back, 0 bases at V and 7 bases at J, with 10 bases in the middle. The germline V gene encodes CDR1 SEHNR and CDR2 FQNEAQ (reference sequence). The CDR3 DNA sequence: TGTGCCAGCAGCTTAGCCTCCCACGGGAATTCACCCCTCCACTTT. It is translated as CASSLASHGNSPLHF.

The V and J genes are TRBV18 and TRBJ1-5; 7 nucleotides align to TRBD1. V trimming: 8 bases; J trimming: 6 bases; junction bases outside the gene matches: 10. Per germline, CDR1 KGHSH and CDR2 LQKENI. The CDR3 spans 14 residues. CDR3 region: CASRGSQGSQPQHF. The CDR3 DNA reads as TGTGCCAGCAGAGGATCACAGGGGTCTCAGCCCCAGCATTTT.

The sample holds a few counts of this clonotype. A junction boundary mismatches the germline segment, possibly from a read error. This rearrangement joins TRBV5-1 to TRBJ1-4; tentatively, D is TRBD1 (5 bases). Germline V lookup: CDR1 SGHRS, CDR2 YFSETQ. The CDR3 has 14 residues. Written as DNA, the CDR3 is TGCACCAGCAGCTTACTGACAGATAATGAAAAACTGTTTTTT. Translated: CTSSLLTDNEKLFF.